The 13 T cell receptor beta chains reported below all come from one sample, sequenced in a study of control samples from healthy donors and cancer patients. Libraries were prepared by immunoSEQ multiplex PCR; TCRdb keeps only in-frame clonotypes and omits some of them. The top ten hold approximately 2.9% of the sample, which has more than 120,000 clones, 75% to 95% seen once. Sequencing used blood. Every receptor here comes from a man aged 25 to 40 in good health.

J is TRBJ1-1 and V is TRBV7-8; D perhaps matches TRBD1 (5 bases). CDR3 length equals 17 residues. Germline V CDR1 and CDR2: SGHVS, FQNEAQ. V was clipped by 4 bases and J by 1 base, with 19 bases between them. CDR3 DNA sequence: TGTGCCAGCAGCTCTCAATTGAGTTTTACAGGGAACACTGAAGCTTTCTTT. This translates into CASSSQLSFTGNTEAFF.

The CDR3, as DNA: TGTGCCAGCAGTTTATCCTCGACAGGGTATAACGAGCAGTACTTC. Its translation is CASSLSSTGYNEQYF. The chain carries TRBV27 and TRBJ2-7; 7 nucleotides line up with TRBD1. The V segment lost 0 bases and the J segment 5 bases; nucleotides outside the gene matches: 7. Germline assignment: CDR1 MNHEY and CDR2 SMNVEV (reference sequence). The CDR3 consists of 15 residues.

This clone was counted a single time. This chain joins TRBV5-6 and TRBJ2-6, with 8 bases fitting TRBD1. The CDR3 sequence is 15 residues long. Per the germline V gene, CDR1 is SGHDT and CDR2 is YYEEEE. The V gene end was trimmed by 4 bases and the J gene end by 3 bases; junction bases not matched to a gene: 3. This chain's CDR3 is CASSPRGLGANVLTF. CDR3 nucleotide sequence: TGTGCCAGCAGCCCCAGGGGGCTTGGGGCCAACGTCCTGACTTTC.

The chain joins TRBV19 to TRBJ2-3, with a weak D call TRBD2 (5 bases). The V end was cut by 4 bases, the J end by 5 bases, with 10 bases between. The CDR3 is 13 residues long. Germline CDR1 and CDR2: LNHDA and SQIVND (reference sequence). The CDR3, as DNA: TGTGCCAGTAGTACGGGGAAGGGAGATACGCAGTATTTT. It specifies CASSTGKGDTQYF.

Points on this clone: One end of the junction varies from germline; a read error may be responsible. The CDR3: CASSPGQGF. In DNA form, the CDR3 reads TGCGCCAGCAGCCCCGGACAGGGGTTT. The chain links TRBV10-1 to TRBJ1-1, with TRBD1 identical over 9 bases. This CDR3 comprises 9 residues. CDR1 and CDR2 (germline): WNHNN, SYGVQD (reference sequence).

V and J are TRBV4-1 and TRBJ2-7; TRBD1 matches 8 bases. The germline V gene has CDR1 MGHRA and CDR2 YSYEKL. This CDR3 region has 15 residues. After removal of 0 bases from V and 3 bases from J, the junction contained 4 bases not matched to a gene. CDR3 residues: CASSQDGTGHYEQYF. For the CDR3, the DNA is TGCGCCAGCAGCCAAGATGGGACAGGTCACTACGAGCAGTACTTC.

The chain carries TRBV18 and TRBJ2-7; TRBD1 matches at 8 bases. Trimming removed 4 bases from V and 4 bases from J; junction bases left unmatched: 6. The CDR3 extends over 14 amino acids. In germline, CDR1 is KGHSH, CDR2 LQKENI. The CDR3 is CASSRAGGKYEQYF. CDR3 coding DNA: TGTGCCAGCTCACGGGCAGGGGGCAAGTACGAGCAGTACTTC.

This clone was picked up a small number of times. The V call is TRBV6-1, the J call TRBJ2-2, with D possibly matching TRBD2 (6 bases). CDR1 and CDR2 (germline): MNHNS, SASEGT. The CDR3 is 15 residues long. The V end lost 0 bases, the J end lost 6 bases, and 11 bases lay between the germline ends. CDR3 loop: CASSEAGLGAGELFF. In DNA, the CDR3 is TGTGCCAGCAGTGAAGCGGGACTTGGGGCCGGGGAGCTGTTTTTT.

The CDR3 protein is CASSLEGEQYF. The CDR3 DNA reads as TGTGCCAGCAGCTTGGAGGGGGAGCAGTACTTC. The chain combines TRBV5-6 with TRBJ2-7; possible D gene TRBD1, 5 bases. V was shortened by 0 bases and J by 7 bases, with 5 bases between the two germline ends. The germline gives CDR1 SGHDT, CDR2 YYEEEE. The CDR3 covers 11 residues. The whole variable domain, filled in from reference TRBV5-6 and TRBJ2-7, reads DAGVTQSPTHLIKTRGQQVTLRCSPKSGHDTVSWYQQALGQGPQFIFQYYEEEERQRGNFPDRFSGHQFPNYSSELNVNALLLGDSALYLCASSLEGEQYFGPGTRLTVT.

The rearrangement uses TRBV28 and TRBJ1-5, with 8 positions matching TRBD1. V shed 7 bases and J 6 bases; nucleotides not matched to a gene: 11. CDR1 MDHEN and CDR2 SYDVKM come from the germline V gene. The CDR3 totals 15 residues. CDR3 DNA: TGTGCCAGCACCCTCCGACAGGGGCGGGGTCAGCCCCAGCATTTT. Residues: CASTLRQGRGQPQHF.

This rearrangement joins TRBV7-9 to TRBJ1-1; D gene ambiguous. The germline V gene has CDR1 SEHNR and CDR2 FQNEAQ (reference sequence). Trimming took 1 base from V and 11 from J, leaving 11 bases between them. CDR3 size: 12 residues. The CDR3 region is CASSLEGLKAFF. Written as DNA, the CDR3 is TGTGCCAGCAGCTTAGAGGGTCTAAAGGCTTTCTTT.

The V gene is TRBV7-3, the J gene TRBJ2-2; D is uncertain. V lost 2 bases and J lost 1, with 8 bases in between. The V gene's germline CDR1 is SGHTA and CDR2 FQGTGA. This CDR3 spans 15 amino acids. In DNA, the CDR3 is TGTGCCAGCAGCTTAGTCGGTGGGAACACCGGGGAGCTGTTTTTT. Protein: CASSLVGGNTGELFF.

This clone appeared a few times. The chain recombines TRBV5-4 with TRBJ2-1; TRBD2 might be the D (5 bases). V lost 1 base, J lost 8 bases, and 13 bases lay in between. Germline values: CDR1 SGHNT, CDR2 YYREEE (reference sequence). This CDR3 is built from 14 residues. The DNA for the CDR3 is TGTGCCAGCAGCTTGCCCGGGGATTTCTATGAGCAGTTCTTC. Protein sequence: CASSLPGDFYEQFF.